The 10 T cell receptor beta chains reported below all come from one sample, sequenced in a study of OX40 agonist ivuxolimab in advanced cancers. The protocol was immunoSEQ multiplex PCR, while the TCRdb copy is restricted to in-frame clones and leaves out a portion. The repertoire holds about 47,000 clones, with 81% as singletons. The source was CD4+ or CD8+ T cells sorted from blood, collected in a trial of the OX40 agonist ivuxolimab. These TCRs come from an adult with an advanced solid tumor such as melanoma, head and neck, liver or kidney cancer.

This clone was recorded only once. The rearrangement uses TRBV4-3 and TRBJ2-1, with no clear D. The CDR3 sequence is 15 residues long. Germline V lookup: CDR1 LGHNA, CDR2 YSLEER. Trimming cost V 0 bases and J 5 bases, with 11 bases left between them. The CDR3 sequence: CASSQEVGSHNEQFF. In DNA, the CDR3 is TGCGCCAGCAGCCAAGAGGTTGGGTCCCACAATGAGCAGTTCTTC.

To note about this clone: This sample also contains other DNA sequences that code for the same CDR3. The J gene is TRBJ1-1, the V gene TRBV5-4; the match to TRBD1 covers 10 bases. Trimming at V came to 3 bases and at J to 1 base, leaving 0 bases not matched to a gene. The CDR3 covers 14 residues. Germline CDR1 reads SGHNT; CDR2 reads YYREEE (reference sequence). The CDR3: CASSWDRGNTEAFF. In DNA, the CDR3 is TGTGCCAGCAGCTGGGACAGGGGGAACACTGAAGCTTTCTTT.

This clone has more than one count but fewer than ten. V and J are TRBV27 and TRBJ2-7; D unclear. V shed 5 bases and J shed 0 bases, with 8 bases lying between them. CDR3 size: 13 residues. Germline V gene data show CDR1 as MNHEY and CDR2 as SMNVEV (reference sequence). The CDR3 region has the DNA TGTGCCAGCAGTGAAGTAAACTCCTACGAGCAGTACTTC. It is translated as CASSEVNSYEQYF.

This rearrangement joins TRBV30 to TRBJ2-6; no definite D call. The CDR3 totals 10 residues. In germline, CDR1 is GTSNPN, CDR2 SVGIG (reference sequence). V lost 5 bases to trimming and J lost 10 bases, with 6 bases between them. CDR3 nucleotides: TGTGCCTGGGGGGTTAACGTCCTGACTTTC. It yields the protein CAWGVNVLTF.

The rearrangement uses TRBV28 and TRBJ2-7; 7 positions match TRBD1. Germline V gene sequence: CDR1 MDHEN, CDR2 SYDVKM. CDR3 length: 14 residues. V lost 3 bases to trimming and J lost 3 bases; unmatched junction nucleotides: 5. The CDR3 loop reads CASSFGTALYEQYV. The CDR3, as DNA: TGTGCCAGCAGTTTCGGGACAGCCCTCTACGAGCAGTACGTC.

This clone was counted between two and nine times. V usage is TRBV7-8 and J usage is TRBJ2-1, with TRBD2 identical over 7 bases. CDR3 length: 17 amino acids. The germline V gene encodes CDR1 SGHVS and CDR2 FQNEAQ. V lost 1 base and J lost 4; bases outside the gene matches: 10. The CDR3 here is CASSLEFGSGYYNEQFF. The CDR3 nucleotides read TGTGCCAGCAGCTTAGAATTCGGTAGCGGGTATTACAATGAGCAGTTCTTC.

The CDR3 bases are TGTGCCAGCAGCTCGGGACAGGGGGCCAACGTCCTGACTTTC. Translated, it gives CASSSGQGANVLTF. The rearrangement uses TRBV7-8 and TRBJ2-6, with 7 bases matching TRBD1. CDR1 SGHVS and CDR2 FQNEAQ come from the germline V gene. The CDR3 extends over 14 amino acids. V shed 4 bases and J 4 bases; nucleotides not matched to a gene: 1.

The V gene is TRBV13, the J gene TRBJ2-6; TRBD1 is a possible D gene (5 bases). Germline lookup yields CDR1 PRHDT and CDR2 FYEKMQ (reference sequence). Trimming pared 6 bases from V and 2 bases from J, leaving 14 bases between. The CDR3 is 16 amino acids. CDR3 protein: CASSSIGATGANVLTF. In nucleotides, the CDR3 is TGTGCCAGCAGTTCGATTGGGGCTACTGGGGCCAACGTCCTGACTTTC.

The J gene is TRBJ2-3, the V gene TRBV9; 7 positions match TRBD2. Germline CDR1 is SGDLS and CDR2 is YYNGEE. This CDR3 is 14 amino acids long. The junction had 9 bases not matched to a gene; V was cut back by 7 bases and J by 4 bases. CDR3 protein: CASDLAGESDTQYF. In nucleotides, the CDR3 is TGTGCCAGCGATTTGGCGGGAGAGTCAGATACGCAGTATTTT.

V and J are TRBV7-6 and TRBJ2-3, with 8 bases matching TRBD2. The CDR3 sequence is 15 residues long. Germline loops: CDR1 SGHVS, CDR2 FNYEAQ. V was pared by 1 base and J by 5 bases, with 5 bases of the junction left unmatched. The CDR3 DNA sequence: TGTGCCAGCAGCTTAGTACCTACTAGCGGAGATACGCAGTATTTT. Residues: CASSLVPTSGDTQYF.